One sample yielded the 28 T cell receptor beta chains listed below, sequenced in a study of T cell responses to AZD1222 COVID-19 vaccine (dated by TCRdb to about 2021). The method behind the library was the immunoSEQ multiplex PCR assay. TCRdb took over this immuneACCESS table, retaining in-frame rearrangements with V and J assigned. Such tables are incomplete; in checked studies, under half of the missing clones stem from an unresolved V gene, and the remainder is unexplained. A total of some 120,000 clones appear in this sample, around 89% of them only once. Roughly 10% of the sample rests with the top ten. The intended sense of this specimen's time point label: baseline before first vaccination. The intended sense of this specimen's treatment or condition label: meningococcal conjugate vaccine given as trial control. The sample here was peripheral blood, taken on day 0 of MenACWY control vaccination. The origin of the receptors is an adult in good health.

This rearrangement joins TRBV19 to TRBJ2-7, with D unresolved. V lost 10 bases and J lost 6, with 13 bases in between. Germline V gene lookup returns CDR1 LNHDA and CDR2 SQIVND (reference sequence). This CDR3 is 11 amino acids long. CDR3 nucleotide sequence: TGTGCCACTCCATACGTTGGCGAGCAGTACTTC. Amino acid sequence: CATPYVGEQYF.

V usage is TRBV9 and J usage is TRBJ1-2, with D unresolved. The CDR3 extends over 15 amino acids. Trimming removed 0 bases from V and 4 bases from J, with 13 bases in between. The V gene's germline CDR1 is SGDLS and CDR2 YYNGEE. CDR3 amino acids: CASSVDMGNPYGYTF. DNA for the CDR3: TGTGCCAGCAGCGTAGATATGGGAAATCCCTATGGCTACACCTTC.

The chain joins TRBV9 to TRBJ1-2; D is uncertain. Germline CDR1 is SGDLS and CDR2 is YYNGEE. Trimming took off 0 bases at V and 3 bases at J, with 6 bases between the two ends. There are 13 residues in the CDR3. In DNA, the CDR3 is TGTGCCAGCAGCGTAGCGGGCGACTATGGCTACACCTTC. Amino acid sequence: CASSVAGDYGYTF.

The chain has TRBV5-1 and TRBJ2-1, with TRBD2 matching 8 bases. Trimming cost V 0 bases and J 7 bases; bases outside gene matches: 6. The CDR3 is 15 residues long. Looked up from germline, CDR1 is SGHRS and CDR2 is YFSETQ. The CDR3 loop is CASSLVGLEGNEQFF. In DNA, the CDR3 is TGCGCCAGCAGCTTGGTGGGACTAGAGGGGAATGAGCAGTTCTTC. The variable domain in full, with the rest retrieved from reference TRBV5-1 and TRBJ2-1, is KAGVTQTPRYLIKTRGQQVTLSCSPISGHRSVSWYQQTPGQGLQFLFEYFSETQRNKGNFPGRFSGRQFSNSRSEMNVSTLELGDSALYLCASSLVGLEGNEQFFGPGTRLTVL.

The rearrangement uses TRBV5-1 and TRBJ2-1; D uncertain. V was clipped by 8 bases and J by 4 bases, with 16 bases between them. The CDR3 runs 14 residues. Germline CDR1 reads SGHRS; CDR2 reads YFSETQ. The CDR3 nucleotides are TGCGCCAGTACGAACCCTTCAAAATACAATGAGCAGTTCTTC. Encoded protein: CASTNPSKYNEQFF.

The V gene is TRBV15, the J gene TRBJ1-5; 10 bases are shared with TRBD1. Germline CDR1 LNHNV, CDR2 YYDKDF (reference sequence). V lost 5 bases to trimming and J lost 5 bases; unmatched junction nucleotides: 9. This CDR3 has 16 amino acids. This CDR3 is CATSGGDRGFYQPQHF. For the CDR3, the DNA is TGTGCCACCAGCGGAGGGGACAGGGGCTTTTATCAGCCCCAGCATTTT.

The gene calls are TRBV11-2 and TRBJ2-2; D gene ambiguous. The CDR3 spans 16 residues. Per germline, CDR1 SGHAT and CDR2 FQNNGV. The germline V and J ends were trimmed by 2 bases and 1 base, with 11 bases remaining between them. CDR3 residues: CASSLQVSGNTGELFF. As DNA, the CDR3 is TGTGCCAGCAGCTTACAGGTGTCCGGGAACACCGGGGAGCTGTTTTTT.

This clone occurred once. The gene calls are TRBV29-1 and TRBJ2-3; 7 bases line up with TRBD2. Germline V gene data show CDR1 as SQVTM and CDR2 as ANQGSEA. Trimming removed 3 bases from V and 1 base from J; junction bases left unmatched: 4. The CDR3 runs 14 residues. For the CDR3, the DNA is TGCAGCGTTGAGGCTAGCGGAGGCACAGATACGCAGTATTTT. Translating it yields CSVEASGGTDTQYF.

This chain links TRBV7-9 with TRBJ1-1; TRBD1 is a possible D gene (5 bases). V lost 2 bases and J 3 bases, leaving 10 bases between the germline ends. The length of the CDR3 is 14 residues. Germline V lookup: CDR1 SEHNR, CDR2 FQNEAQ (reference sequence). This CDR3 reads CASSLQGRDTEAFF. The CDR3 DNA sequence: TGTGCCAGCAGCTTACAGGGAAGGGACACTGAAGCTTTCTTT. Complete variable domain (other parts from reference TRBV7-9 and TRBJ1-1): DTGVSQNPRHKITKRGQNVTFRCDPISEHNRLYWYRQTLGQGPEFLTYFQNEAQLEKSRLLSDRFSAERPKGSFSTLEIQRTEQGDSAMYLCASSLQGRDTEAFFGQGTRLTVV.

This clone appeared a single time. The V and J genes are TRBV13 and TRBJ1-4, with a weak D call TRBD1 (5 bases). The CDR3 has 15 amino acids. Trimming stripped 5 bases from V and 8 bases from J, with 18 bases between. Germline V gene lookup returns CDR1 PRHDT and CDR2 FYEKMQ (reference sequence). CDR3 nucleotide sequence: TGTGCCAGCAGCCTAACCGGGACGGGAGGCGAAAAACTGTTTTTT. This codes for CASSLTGTGGEKLFF.

J is TRBJ2-1 and V is TRBV11-3; 7 bases match TRBD1. The V and J ends lost 6 bases and 9 bases, in that order; junction bases with no gene match: 11. Germline V gene sequence: CDR1 SGHNT, CDR2 YENEEA. There are 14 residues in the CDR3. CDR3 loop: CASSPRTGLSEQFF. Written as DNA, the CDR3 is TGTGCCAGCAGTCCCCGGACAGGCTTAAGTGAGCAGTTCTTC. Variable domain in full (rest from reference TRBV11-3 and TRBJ2-1): EAGVVQSPRYKIIEKKQPVAFWCNPISGHNTLYWYLQNLGQGPELLIRYENEEAVDDSQLPKDRFSAERLKGVDSTLKIQPAELGDSAVYLCASSPRTGLSEQFFGPGTRLTVL.

This clone has more than one count but fewer than ten. V and J are TRBV5-4 and TRBJ2-7, with TRBD2 identical over 7 bases. The J segment lost 5 bases and the V segment lost 1 base, leaving 9 bases of the junction unmatched. Germline CDR1 and CDR2: SGHNT and YYREEE (reference sequence). This CDR3 is built from 15 residues. The CDR3 loop reads CASSLWSSGDNEQYF. In DNA form, the CDR3 reads TGTGCCAGCAGCTTGTGGTCTAGCGGAGACAACGAGCAGTACTTC.

In its sample, this clone was seen once. The rearrangement joins TRBV4-3 to TRBJ2-4, with D maybe TRBD2 (6 bases). Trimming cost V 0 bases and J 7 bases, with 16 bases left between them. This CDR3 region has 16 residues. Germline V lookup: CDR1 LGHNA, CDR2 YSLEER. The CDR3 spells CASSQDFRDSSNIQYF. CDR3 coding DNA: TGCGCCAGCAGCCAAGATTTTCGGGACTCATCTAACATTCAGTACTTC.

CDR3 bases: TGTGCCAGCAGCTTAGATCGGGAGCAGTTCTTC. This sequence encodes CASSLDREQFF. The chain links TRBV7-2 to TRBJ2-1; D is ambiguous. The CDR3 covers 11 residues. Germline V gene lookup returns CDR1 SGHTA and CDR2 FQGNSA. V shed 1 base and J shed 10 bases, with 5 bases lying between them.

This chain uses TRBV7-9 with TRBJ2-7; 9 bases fit TRBD1. The CDR3 runs to 16 residues. The V segment lost 3 bases and the J segment 6 bases; nucleotides outside the gene matches: 12. Per germline, CDR1 SEHNR and CDR2 FQNEAQ (reference sequence). CDR3: CASSFIGQGTNFEQYF. The CDR3 coding sequence is TGTGCCAGCAGCTTCATAGGACAGGGGACTAATTTCGAGCAGTACTTC.

This clone was recorded once. V gene TRBV7-9 combines with J gene TRBJ1-6; D is ambiguous. V lost 1 base and J lost 6, with 19 bases in between. The V gene's germline CDR1 is SEHNR and CDR2 FQNEAQ (reference sequence). There are 18 residues in the CDR3. In nucleotides, the CDR3 is TGTGCCAGCAGCTTAGGCTCCGGAGCAAGGGAAAGTAATTCACCCCTCCACTTT. It translates to CASSLGSGARESNSPLHF.

The V gene is TRBV19, the J gene TRBJ1-5; 9 positions agree with TRBD1. The V gene's germline CDR1 is LNHDA and CDR2 SQIVND (reference sequence). The ends lost 6 bases at V and 1 base at J; junction bases unmatched: 4. The CDR3 spans 15 residues. The CDR3 sequence: CASSVGQGSNQPQHF. The CDR3 DNA follows: TGTGCCAGTAGCGTGGGACAGGGAAGCAATCAGCCCCAGCATTTT.

V and J are TRBV7-9 and TRBJ2-7, with a tentative D call TRBD2 (5 bases). Germline V gives CDR1 SEHNR, CDR2 FQNEAQ (reference sequence). This CDR3 region has 11 residues. Trimming removed 5 bases at V and 4 bases at J, with 6 bases between. The CDR3 reads CASSPGYEQYF. The DNA for the CDR3 is TGTGCCAGCAGCCCGGGATACGAGCAGTACTTC.

This clone was seen a handful of times. The chain carries TRBV7-9 and TRBJ2-7, with 9 bases matching TRBD2. The CDR3 has 15 residues. Germline-derived CDR1 and CDR2 are SEHNR and FQNEAQ (reference sequence). Germline trimming cut 3 bases from V and 4 bases from J; bases unmatched to any gene: 7. This CDR3 reads CASSLVAGVPYEQYF. DNA for the CDR3: TGTGCCAGCAGCTTGGTAGCGGGAGTCCCGTACGAGCAGTACTTC. Full variable domain (rest looked up from reference TRBV7-9 and TRBJ2-7): DTGVSQNPRHKITKRGQNVTFRCDPISEHNRLYWYRQTLGQGPEFLTYFQNEAQLEKSRLLSDRFSAERPKGSFSTLEIQRTEQGDSAMYLCASSLVAGVPYEQYFGPGTRLTVT.

This chain links TRBV11-2 with TRBJ2-7; 7 bases line up with TRBD2. The germline CDR1 and CDR2 sequences are SGHAT and FQNNGV. With V trimmed by 4 bases and J by 2 bases, 5 bases remained unmatched. The CDR3 has 14 amino acids. CDR3 nucleotides: TGTGCCAGCAGCTCGACTAGCCCCCCCTACGAGCAGTACTTC. This translates into CASSSTSPPYEQYF.

This clone was observed a single time. The rearrangement uses TRBV5-1 and TRBJ2-1, with 10 bases identical to TRBD2. CDR3 length equals 16 residues. Trimming took 0 bases from V and 2 from J; bases not matched to a gene: 2. Germline lookup yields CDR1 SGHRS and CDR2 YFSETQ. CDR3 DNA: TGCGCCAGCAGCTTGGCTGGGACTAGCGCCTACAATGAGCAGTTCTTC. This gives the protein CASSLAGTSAYNEQFF.

The rearrangement uses TRBV27 and TRBJ2-7; a weak D match, TRBD2 (5 bases). The CDR3 is 14 residues long. Germline V CDR1 and CDR2: MNHEY, SMNVEV (reference sequence). The V gene lost 5 bases and the J gene lost 2 bases, with 13 bases spanning the gap. The CDR3 loop is CASSPRGGPYEQYF. CDR3 in DNA: TGTGCCAGCAGTCCCCGGGGTGGGCCCTACGAGCAGTACTTC.

The chain couples TRBV6-5 to TRBJ2-7, with D unresolved. The germline V gene encodes CDR1 MNHEY and CDR2 SVGAGI. V gave up 4 bases and J gave up 0 bases, with 7 bases separating them. The length of the CDR3 is 13 residues. CDR3 DNA: TGTGCCAGCAGTTCTACGCTCTCCTACGAGCAGTACTTC. Translated, it gives CASSSTLSYEQYF.

With respect to this clone: Distinct nucleotide sequences in the sample also encode this CDR3. The chain uses TRBV7-2 and TRBJ2-1, with 9 bases fitting TRBD2. CDR3 length: 15 residues. Germline values: CDR1 SGHTA, CDR2 FQGNSA. After removal of 3 bases from V and 4 bases from J, the junction contained 4 bases not matched to a gene. The CDR3: CASSLTSGKYNEQFF. The DNA of the CDR3 is TGTGCCAGCAGCTTGACTAGCGGAAAATACAATGAGCAGTTCTTC.

The chain uses TRBV9 and TRBJ2-1, with 7 bases aligning to TRBD2. This CDR3 region has 17 residues. V was clipped by 0 bases and J by 0 bases; unmatched bases: 6. Germline values: CDR1 SGDLS, CDR2 YYNGEE. CDR3 protein: CASSVGEGAHSYNEQFF. The CDR3 nucleotides are TGTGCCAGCAGCGTAGGGGAGGGAGCACACTCCTACAATGAGCAGTTCTTC.

The CDR3 sequence is CSATGSGTTYEQYF. CDR3 nucleotide sequence: TGCAGCGCCACAGGGTCGGGCACAACCTACGAGCAGTACTTC. V is TRBV29-1 and J is TRBJ2-7; D is perhaps TRBD1 (6 bases). The CDR3 runs to 14 residues. The germline V gene encodes CDR1 SQVTM and CDR2 ANQGSEA. V was cut by 7 bases and J by 2 bases, with 18 bases left in between.

The chain carries TRBV3-1 (or the pseudogene TRBV3-2) and TRBJ1-5; D is uncertain. The CDR3 has 15 residues. CDR1 is LGHDT and CDR2 is YNNKEL in the germline V gene (reference sequence). The germline V and J ends were trimmed by 0 bases and 5 bases, with 11 bases remaining between them. DNA of the CDR3: TGTGCCAGCAGCCAAGATATTAGGTTGCATCAGCCCCAGCATTTT. It yields the protein CASSQDIRLHQPQHF.

CDR3 in DNA: TGTGCCAGTAGCTACAGACTAGCAAGCACAGATACGCAGTATTTT. This sequence encodes CASSYRLASTDTQYF. This chain joins TRBV19 and TRBJ2-3; 7 bases are shared with TRBD2. V gave up 6 bases and J gave up 0 bases; unmatched junction bases: 6. CDR1 LNHDA and CDR2 SQIVND come from the germline V gene (reference sequence). The CDR3 covers 15 residues.